The following is a T cell receptor (beta chain) sequence with its context. V lost 6 bases and J 4 bases, leaving 13 bases between the germline ends. The germline gives CDR1 DFQATT, CDR2 SNEGSKA (reference sequence). The CDR3 is made up of 13 amino acids. The data stem from a study of blood T cells in healthy people across ages. Together with a sample-barcoded 5' primer, a J-beta primer mix was included in a second PCR lasting about 7 to 12 cycles. Every single cDNA molecule received a tag from a template-switch adaptor with 12 random nucleotides. TCRdb re-called the 5' RACE reads through MiXCR, storing one row per CDR3 protein. The sample records 450,000 to 650,000 distinct CDR3 sequences, less than 25% being singletons. Per sample, extraction of total RNA gave at least 5.5 micrograms in every case. This same sample was also taken into another study, of T cells of mothers and their children. As that report states: The authors added sample barcodes and 2-4 random nucleotides using the M1S primer of the second PCR. Mothers gave over 10 million TCR beta CDR3 reads each, and children several million each.

This clonotype was obtained from a boy between 5 and 17 years old in good health. The sequenced sample was blood. The rearrangement links TRBV20-1 to TRBJ1-5; D uncertain. CDR3 DNA: TGCAGTGCGCAACCTGGGGATAATCAGCCCCAGCATTTT. Amino acids: CSAQPGDNQPQHF.